One sample yielded the 30 T cell receptor beta chains listed below, sequenced in a study of CD8 T cell repertoires and HIV-1 epitope variants. Produced via immunoSEQ multiplex PCR; TCRdb's table is partial and in-frame only. There are several thousand clones in the sample; 62% occur only once, and about 40% lies in the top ten. These receptors have no identified antigens. Sequences were obtained from cultured CD8+ T cells derived from PBMCs. Receptor source: a male donor with HIV.

The chain recombines TRBV28 with TRBJ2-2; D possibly corresponds to TRBD2 (6 bases). CDR3 length: 16 residues. Germline CDR1 reads MDHEN; CDR2 reads SYDVKM. V dropped 6 bases and J dropped 7 bases, with 21 bases sitting between them. CDR3 coding DNA: TGTGCCAGCAGCTCCCTCGTTGGGGGGTTCATCGGGGAGCTGTTTTTT. Its translation: CASSSLVGGFIGELFF.

This clone was seen a handful of times. This chain connects TRBV2 to TRBJ2-1; 9 bases are a match to TRBD2. Germline V gene lookup returns CDR1 SNHLY and CDR2 FYNNEI. CDR3 length: 16 residues. With V trimmed by 4 bases and J by 0 bases, 4 bases remained unmatched. The CDR3 nucleotides read TGTGCCAGCAGTGGTCTAGCGGGGCTCTCCTACAATGAGCAGTTCTTC. The encoded protein is CASSGLAGLSYNEQFF.

This rearrangement joins TRBV7-2 to TRBJ2-7; TRBD1 matches 11 bases. The CDR3 loop spans 17 amino acids. Unmatched junction bases numbered 11, after V lost 0 bases and J lost 7 bases. Germline assignment: CDR1 SGHTA and CDR2 FQGNSA. The CDR3 loop is CASSLAGLGQGAYEQYF. In nucleotides, the CDR3 is TGTGCCAGCAGCTTAGCAGGACTAGGACAGGGGGCTTATGAGCAGTACTTC. The complete variable domain, with remaining parts taken from reference TRBV7-2 and TRBJ2-7, reads GAGVSQSPSNKVTEKGKDVELRCDPISGHTALYWYRQSLGQGLEFLIYFQGNSAPDKSGLPSDRFSAERTGGSVSTLTIQRTQQEDSAVYLCASSLAGLGQGAYEQYFGPGTRLTVT.

CDR3 amino acids: CASSQGLAGGYEQFF. The CDR3 DNA reads TGTGCCAGCAGCCAAGGACTAGCGGGGGGGTATGAGCAGTTCTTC. V gene TRBV5-6 combines with J gene TRBJ2-1, with 15 bases fitting TRBD2. CDR3 length: 15 residues. The J segment lost 8 bases and the V segment lost 4 bases, leaving 4 bases of the junction unmatched. Germline values: CDR1 SGHDT, CDR2 YYEEEE.

The chain employs TRBV28 and TRBJ2-1; 10 bases are a match to TRBD1. Germline V gene data show CDR1 as MDHEN and CDR2 as SYDVKM. The CDR3 runs 14 residues. V lost 3 bases and J lost 8; bases outside the gene matches: 4. The CDR3: CASSLGQGLDEQFF. The CDR3 region has the DNA TGTGCCAGCAGTTTGGGACAGGGGTTGGATGAGCAGTTCTTC.

The chain is built from TRBV2 and TRBJ1-2, with D uncertain. The CDR3 covers 15 residues. Germline lookup yields CDR1 SNHLY and CDR2 FYNNEI. V dropped 3 bases and J dropped 1 base, with 12 bases sitting between them. The CDR3 bases are TGTGCCAGCAGTGATGGCCAGTTCGTTAACTATGGCTACACCTTC. Translating gives CASSDGQFVNYGYTF.

This chain connects TRBV28 to TRBJ1-5; D perhaps matches TRBD1 (5 bases). CDR1 is MDHEN, CDR2 SYDVKM, per germline. The V gene lost 4 bases and the J gene lost 0 bases, with 13 bases spanning the gap. CDR3 length equals 16 residues. The CDR3 protein is CASSSAPGISNQPQHF. The CDR3 bases are TGTGCCAGCAGTTCCGCCCCAGGGATTAGCAATCAGCCCCAGCATTTT.

Notes on this clone: The sample contains more than one DNA sequence encoding this CDR3. The V gene is TRBV7-2, the J gene TRBJ1-6; D is ambiguous. Trimming took 7 bases from V and 0 from J, leaving 7 bases between them. The germline V gene encodes CDR1 SGHTA and CDR2 FQGNSA. The CDR3 contains 14 residues. The CDR3: CASTDNSYNSPLHF. Written as DNA, the CDR3 is TGTGCCAGCACCGACAACTCCTATAATTCACCCCTCCACTTT. The complete variable domain, with remaining parts taken from reference TRBV7-2 and TRBJ1-6, reads GAGVSQSPSNKVTEKGKDVELRCDPISGHTALYWYRQSLGQGLEFLIYFQGNSAPDKSGLPSDRFSAERTGGSVSTLTIQRTQQEDSAVYLCASTDNSYNSPLHFGNGTRLTVT.

This rearrangement joins TRBV28 to TRBJ1-2; D is unresolved. CDR1 and CDR2 from the germline V gene are MDHEN and SYDVKM. V lost 1 base to trimming and J lost 7 bases, with 10 bases between them. The CDR3 extends over 13 amino acids. CDR3 sequence: CASSLSGAGGYTF. The CDR3 DNA reads as TGTGCCAGCAGTTTATCCGGCGCCGGTGGCTACACCTTC.

A single count supports this clone. This chain connects TRBV19 to TRBJ1-2; TRBD1 matches 8 bases. This CDR3 is built from 13 residues. The ends lost 5 bases at V and 9 bases at J; junction bases unmatched: 8. Per germline, CDR1 LNHDA and CDR2 SQIVND (reference sequence). CDR3 in DNA: TGTGCCAGTAGTTCCGACAGGGGTCTCAGCTACACCTTC. Translation: CASSSDRGLSYTF.

The rearrangement uses TRBV29-1 and TRBJ2-7; D is possibly TRBD1 (5 bases). The CDR3 spans 12 residues. V shed 4 bases and J shed 6 bases, with 13 bases lying between them. Germline CDR1 is SQVTM and CDR2 is ANQGSEA. The CDR3 DNA reads as TGCAGCGTTGGCAGGGAAGCCGGCGAGCAGTACTTC. It codes for CSVGREAGEQYF.

This chain uses TRBV28 with TRBJ2-1, with D maybe TRBD2 (6 bases). Germline loops: CDR1 MDHEN, CDR2 SYDVKM. Between the trimmed V and J ends, which lost 2 bases and 9 bases, there was a span of 8 bases. The CDR3 is made up of 12 amino acids. The CDR3 DNA reads as TGTGCCAGCAGTTTACAGGGAGGTGAGCAGTTCTTC. It translates to CASSLQGGEQFF.

The V gene is TRBV5-1, the J gene TRBJ2-5, with 14 positions matching TRBD2. CDR3 length: 16 amino acids. The V and J ends lost 2 bases and 5 bases, in that order; junction bases with no gene match: 5. Germline V lookup: CDR1 SGHRS, CDR2 YFSETQ. The CDR3: CASSLSGTSGGETQYF. The CDR3 DNA is TGCGCCAGCAGCTTATCCGGGACTAGCGGGGGTGAGACCCAGTACTTC.

As concerns this clone: Its ends do not fully match the called genes, so a read error is possible. In DNA, the CDR3 is TGTGCCAGCAACTTACAGGGAAATTCACCCCTCCACTTT. Translated, it gives CASNLQGNSPLHF. The chain carries TRBV7-9 and TRBJ1-6, with D possibly matching TRBD1 (6 bases). CDR3 length equals 13 residues. Germline V gene sequence: CDR1 SEHNR, CDR2 FQNEAQ (reference sequence). Using reference TRBV7-9 and TRBJ1-6 for the parts outside the CDR3, the full variable domain is DTGVSQNPRHKITKRGQNVTFRCDPISEHNRLYWYRQTLGQGPEFLTYFQNEAQLEKSRLLSDRFSAERPKGSFSTLEIQRTEQGDSAMYLCASNLQGNSPLHFGNGTRLTVT.

The chain has TRBV5-6 and TRBJ2-3; D remains unclear. V gave up 0 bases and J gave up 6 bases, with 23 bases separating them. CDR3 size: 18 residues. Germline V gene data show CDR1 as SGHDT and CDR2 as YYEEEE. The CDR3 DNA reads as TGTGCCAGCAGCTTGGCCTCTGATATACCATTAGGGTCGGATACGCAGTATTTT. Encoded protein: CASSLASDIPLGSDTQYF.

This rearrangement joins TRBV5-5 to TRBJ1-2; possibly TRBD1 for D (6 bases). Trimming took off 0 bases at V and 0 bases at J, with 15 bases between the two ends. Looked up from germline, CDR1 is SGHKS and CDR2 is YYEKEE (reference sequence). CDR3 length equals 17 residues. The CDR3 DNA is TGTGCCAGCAGCTTGGCGCGGGGGCACTCGTCTAACTATGGCTACACCTTC. Amino acid sequence: CASSLARGHSSNYGYTF.

The chain is built from TRBV5-1 and TRBJ2-1; 8 nucleotides match TRBD2. In germline, CDR1 is SGHRS, CDR2 YFSETQ. CDR3 length: 15 amino acids. V lost 2 bases to trimming and J lost 6 bases; unmatched junction nucleotides: 7. The CDR3 region has the DNA TGCGCCAGCAGCTTTGGGTCGGGAGGGCCCAATGAGCAGTTCTTC. This encodes CASSFGSGGPNEQFF.

The chain combines TRBV19 with TRBJ1-2; D not certain. V gave up 0 bases and J gave up 1 base, with 12 bases separating them. The CDR3 length is 16 residues. The V gene's germline CDR1 is LNHDA and CDR2 SQIVND (reference sequence). CDR3 loop: CASSIEGQEINYGYTF. CDR3 in DNA: TGTGCCAGTAGTATAGAAGGGCAGGAAATTAACTATGGCTACACCTTC.

V and J are TRBV25-1 and TRBJ1-2, with TRBD1 identical over 10 bases. V lost 8 bases and J lost 6; bases outside the gene matches: 9. The CDR3 is 14 residues long. Germline CDR1 MGHDK, CDR2 SYGVNS. The CDR3 protein is CASRRPGTGDGYTF. DNA for the CDR3: TGTGCCAGCCGTCGCCCCGGGACAGGGGATGGCTACACCTTC.

This chain connects TRBV9 to TRBJ2-1, with TRBD2 identical over 9 bases. The CDR3 spans 16 residues. CDR1 and CDR2 (germline): SGDLS, YYNGEE. The V and J ends lost 0 bases and 2 bases, in that order; junction bases with no gene match: 3. CDR3 in DNA: TGTGCCAGCAGCGTAGATCGCGGGAGGGCCTACAATGAGCAGTTCTTC. It specifies CASSVDRGRAYNEQFF.

The gene calls are TRBV27 and TRBJ2-5; no clear D. The CDR3 loop spans 14 amino acids. V was trimmed by 6 bases and J by 5 bases, leaving 16 bases between them. Germline-derived CDR1 and CDR2 are MNHEY and SMNVEV (reference sequence). CDR3 amino acids: CASRLDPPRETQYF. The CDR3 nucleotides read TGTGCCAGCAGACTCGACCCGCCGCGGGAGACCCAGTACTTC.

This clone occurred a few times. This chain joins TRBV10-3 and TRBJ2-7; TRBD1 agrees at 8 bases. Trimming cost V 10 bases and J 0 bases; bases outside gene matches: 2. Germline CDR1 reads ENHRY; CDR2 reads SYGVKD. The CDR3 runs 12 residues. The CDR3 DNA reads TGTGCCACCGGGACAGGCTCCTACGAGCAGTACTTC. As protein: CATGTGSYEQYF.

This chain joins TRBV14 and TRBJ2-7, with D maybe TRBD2 (7 bases). Germline-derived CDR1 and CDR2 are SGHDN and FVKESK. CDR3 length: 16 residues. Trimming left V 1 base short and J 3 bases short, with 16 bases between. CDR3 region: CASSQGPGGGSYEQYF. DNA of the CDR3: TGTGCCAGCAGCCAAGGTCCGGGGGGCGGGAGCTACGAGCAGTACTTC.

This chain connects TRBV28 to TRBJ1-5, with D hard to call. The CDR3 loop spans 12 amino acids. V lost 8 bases to trimming and J lost 1 base, with 6 bases between them. Germline-derived CDR1 and CDR2 are MDHEN and SYDVKM. The CDR3 protein is CASETSNQPQHF. In DNA form, the CDR3 reads TGTGCCAGCGAAACCAGCAATCAGCCCCAGCATTTT.

This clone appeared a few times. The V and J genes are TRBV5-4 and TRBJ1-1; D possibly corresponds to TRBD1 (5 bases). CDR1 SGHNT and CDR2 YYREEE come from the germline V gene (reference sequence). With 4 bases removed from V and 2 bases from J, the gap between germline ends came to 12 bases. The CDR3 is made up of 14 amino acids. The CDR3: CASSARGINTEAFF. CDR3 in DNA: TGTGCCAGCAGCGCCCGGGGGATCAACACTGAAGCTTTCTTT.

The chain uses TRBV29-1 and TRBJ2-7; 7 bases line up with TRBD2. The V gene end was trimmed by 4 bases and the J gene end by 5 bases; junction bases not matched to a gene: 11. The CDR3 length is 14 residues. Germline V CDR1 and CDR2: SQVTM, ANQGSEA. The CDR3 spells CSVGGGAWGHEQYF. In nucleotides, the CDR3 is TGCAGCGTTGGGGGAGGGGCCTGGGGCCACGAGCAGTACTTC.

The J gene is TRBJ1-6, the V gene TRBV7-3; D not resolved. The CDR3 is made up of 16 amino acids. V lost 0 bases, J lost 9 bases, and 15 bases lay in between. The germline CDR1 and CDR2 sequences are SGHTA and FQGTGA. CDR3 region: CASSLTRQDLGSPLHF. The CDR3 DNA reads as TGTGCCAGCAGCTTAACACGGCAGGACCTGGGTTCACCCCTCCACTTT. The variable domain in full, completed from reference TRBV7-3 and TRBJ1-6, reads GAGVSQTPSNKVTEKGKYVELRCDPISGHTALYWYRQSLGQGPEFLIYFQGTGAADDSGLPNDRFFAVRPEGSVSTLKIQRTERGDSAVYLCASSLTRQDLGSPLHFGNGTRLTVT.

The rearrangement uses TRBV11-2 and TRBJ2-7; unclear D gene. The CDR3 sequence is 13 residues long. Germline CDR1 is SGHAT and CDR2 is FQNNGV. Trimming removed 4 bases at V and 3 bases at J, with 10 bases between. The CDR3 loop is CASSSSDGYEQYF. The CDR3 DNA reads as TGTGCCAGCAGCTCCTCGGACGGCTACGAGCAGTACTTC. The whole variable domain, filled in from reference TRBV11-2 and TRBJ2-7, reads EAGVAQSPRYKIIEKRQSVAFWCNPISGHATLYWYQQILGQGPKLLIQFQNNGVVDDSQLPKDRFSAERLKGVDSTLKIQPAKLEDSAVYLCASSSSDGYEQYFGPGTRLTVT.

J is TRBJ1-2 and V is TRBV27; the match to TRBD1 covers 7 bases. Germline V gene data show CDR1 as MNHEY and CDR2 as SMNVEV (reference sequence). V lost 6 bases to trimming and J lost 13 bases; unmatched junction nucleotides: 8. The CDR3 consists of 11 residues. CDR3 in amino acids: CASSDGTDPTF. CDR3 in DNA: TGTGCCAGCAGCGACGGGACAGATCCCACCTTC.

The CDR3 region is CASSLEGNTEAFF. In DNA, the CDR3 is TGCGCCAGCAGCTTGGAAGGTAACACTGAAGCTTTCTTT. The V and J genes are TRBV5-1 and TRBJ1-1; D is uncertain. The V end lost 0 bases, the J end lost 2 bases, and 5 bases lay between the germline ends. There are 13 residues in the CDR3. From germline, CDR1 is SGHRS and CDR2 YFSETQ.